This TCR beta chain came from a study of T cell therapy after organ transplantation. Across the whole study: Long-term post-therapy blood was drawn 20 to 29 weeks after therapy ended. Regarding the study as a whole: Reconstitution after therapy seemingly combined transferred and product-undetected endogenous clonotypes.

The repertoire was sequenced with immunoSEQ multiplex PCR; TCRdb's copy has only in-frame clones and lacks some. The sample gives 1,300 to 1,500 clones, about 78% of which show up once; under 60% is in the top ten. Comment on this clone: Its antigen remains unidentified.

The sample's time point: 20-29 weeks after completion of therapy. This CDR3 region has 11 residues. The germline CDR1 and CDR2 sequences are DFQATT and SNEGSKA (reference sequence). V was pared by 1 base and J by 8 bases, with 8 bases between. The material sequenced was CD8+ T cells from blood, taken after autologous CMV-specific T cell therapy. The source is a human patient who had received a solid organ transplant and had CMV disease. Part of the T cells may come from the graft donor. The V call is TRBV20-1, the J call TRBJ1-2; a possible D gene is TRBD1 (5 bases). The CDR3 nucleotides are TGCAGTGCTAGAGTGAACAGGGGCTACACCTTC. It translates to CSARVNRGYTF.